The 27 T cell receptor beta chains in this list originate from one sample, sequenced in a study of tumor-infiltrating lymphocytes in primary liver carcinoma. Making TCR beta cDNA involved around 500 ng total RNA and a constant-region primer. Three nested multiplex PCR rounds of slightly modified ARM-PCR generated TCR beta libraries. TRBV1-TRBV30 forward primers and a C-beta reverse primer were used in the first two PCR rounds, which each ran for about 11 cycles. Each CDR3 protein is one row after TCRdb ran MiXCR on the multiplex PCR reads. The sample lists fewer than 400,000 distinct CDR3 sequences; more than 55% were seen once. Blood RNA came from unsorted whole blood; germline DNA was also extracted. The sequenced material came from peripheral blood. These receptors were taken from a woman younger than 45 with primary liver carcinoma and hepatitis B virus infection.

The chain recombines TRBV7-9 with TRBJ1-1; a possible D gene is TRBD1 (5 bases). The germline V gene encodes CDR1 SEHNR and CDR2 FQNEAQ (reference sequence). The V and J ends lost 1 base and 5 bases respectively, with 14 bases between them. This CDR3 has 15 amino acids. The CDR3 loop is CASSLEHQGGTEAFF. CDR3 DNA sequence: TGTGCCAGCAGCTTAGAACATCAGGGAGGGACTGAAGCTTTCTTT.

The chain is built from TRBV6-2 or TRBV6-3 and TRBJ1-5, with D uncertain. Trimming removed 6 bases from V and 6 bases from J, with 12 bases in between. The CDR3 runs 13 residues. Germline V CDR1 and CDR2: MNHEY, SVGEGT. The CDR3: CASSLQFGQPQHF. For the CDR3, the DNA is TGTGCCAGCAGCCTCCAATTTGGTCAGCCCCAGCATTTT.

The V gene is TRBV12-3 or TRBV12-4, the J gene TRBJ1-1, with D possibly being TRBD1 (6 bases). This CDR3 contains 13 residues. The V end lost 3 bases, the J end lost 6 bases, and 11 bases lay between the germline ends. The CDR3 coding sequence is TGTGCCAGCAGTTTGAGGGGGTTTGCTGAAGCTTTCTTT. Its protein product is CASSLRGFAEAFF.

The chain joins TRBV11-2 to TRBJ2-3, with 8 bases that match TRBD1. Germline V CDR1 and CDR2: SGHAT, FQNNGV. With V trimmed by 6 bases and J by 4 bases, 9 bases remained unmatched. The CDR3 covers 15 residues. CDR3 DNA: TGTGCCAGCAGGCCCGGACAGGGAAGCGCAGATACGCAGTATTTT. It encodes CASRPGQGSADTQYF.

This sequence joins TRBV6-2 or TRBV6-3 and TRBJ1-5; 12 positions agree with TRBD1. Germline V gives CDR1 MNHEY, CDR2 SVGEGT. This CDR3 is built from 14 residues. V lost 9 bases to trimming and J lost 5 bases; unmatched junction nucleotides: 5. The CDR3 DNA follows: TGTGCCAGTTCCCGGGACAGGGGGCATCAGCCCCAGCATTTT. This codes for CASSRDRGHQPQHF.

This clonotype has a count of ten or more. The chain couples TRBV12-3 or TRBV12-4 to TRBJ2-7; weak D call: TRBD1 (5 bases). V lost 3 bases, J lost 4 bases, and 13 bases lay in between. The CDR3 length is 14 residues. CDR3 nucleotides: TGTGCCAGCAGTTTGACGGACATACCTTACGAGCAGTACTTC. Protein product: CASSLTDIPYEQYF.

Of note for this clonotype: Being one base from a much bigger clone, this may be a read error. CDR3 sequence: CTSSRDIYEQYF. The CDR3 DNA is TGTACCAGCAGTCGGGACATCTACGAGCAGTACTTC. The chain recombines TRBV6-5 with TRBJ2-7; D is possibly TRBD1 (6 bases). Germline values: CDR1 MNHEY, CDR2 SVGAGI. CDR3 size: 12 residues.

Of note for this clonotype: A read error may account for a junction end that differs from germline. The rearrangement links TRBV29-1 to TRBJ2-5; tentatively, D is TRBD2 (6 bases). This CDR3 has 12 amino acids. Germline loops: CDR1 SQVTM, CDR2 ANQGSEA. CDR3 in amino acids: CNVGDFQETQHF. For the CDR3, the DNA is TGCAACGTTGGGGACTTCCAAGAGACCCAGCACTTC. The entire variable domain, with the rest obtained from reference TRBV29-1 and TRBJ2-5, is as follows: SAVISQKPSRDICQRGTSLTIQCQVDSQVTMMFWYRQQPGQSLTLIATANQGSEATYESGFVIDKFPISRPNLTFSTLTVSNMSPEDSSIYLCNVGDFQETQHFGPGTRLLVL.

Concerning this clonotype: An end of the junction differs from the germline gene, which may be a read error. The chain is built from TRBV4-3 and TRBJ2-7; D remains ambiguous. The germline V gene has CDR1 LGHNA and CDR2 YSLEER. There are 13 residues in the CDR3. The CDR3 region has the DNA TGTCCCAGCAGCCAAGAGAGAACATACGAGCAGTACTTC. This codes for CPSSQERTYEQYF.

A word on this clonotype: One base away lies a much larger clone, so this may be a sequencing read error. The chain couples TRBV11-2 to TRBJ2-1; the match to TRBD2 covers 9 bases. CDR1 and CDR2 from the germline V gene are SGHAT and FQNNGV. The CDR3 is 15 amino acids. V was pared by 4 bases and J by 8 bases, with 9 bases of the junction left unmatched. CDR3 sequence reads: CASSSQAGGKYEQFF. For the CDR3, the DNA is TGTGCCAGCAGCTCCCAAGCGGGAGGCAAGTATGAGCAGTTCTTC.

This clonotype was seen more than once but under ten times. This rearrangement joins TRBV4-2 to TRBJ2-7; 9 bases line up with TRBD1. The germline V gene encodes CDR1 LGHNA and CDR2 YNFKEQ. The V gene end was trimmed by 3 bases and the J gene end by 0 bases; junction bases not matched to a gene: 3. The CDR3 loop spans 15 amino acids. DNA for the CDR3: TGTGCCAGCAGCCAGGGGACAGGGAGCTCCTACGAGCAGTACTTC. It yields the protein CASSQGTGSSYEQYF.

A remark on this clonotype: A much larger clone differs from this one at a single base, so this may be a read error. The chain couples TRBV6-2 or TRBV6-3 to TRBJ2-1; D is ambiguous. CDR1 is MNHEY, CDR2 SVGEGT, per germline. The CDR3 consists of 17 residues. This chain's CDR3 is CASSYGVSQFSYNEQLF. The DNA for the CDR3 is TGTGCCAGCAGTTACGGGGTGAGCCAATTCTCCTACAATGAGCAGCTCTTC.

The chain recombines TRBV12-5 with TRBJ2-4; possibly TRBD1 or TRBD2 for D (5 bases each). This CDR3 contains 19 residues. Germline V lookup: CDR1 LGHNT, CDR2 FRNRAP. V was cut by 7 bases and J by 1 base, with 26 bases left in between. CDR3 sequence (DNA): TGTGCTAGTGACAACTTCCGGGACCGTATCGGCGTGGCCAAAAACATTCAGTACTTC. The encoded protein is CASDNFRDRIGVAKNIQYF.

The CDR3 spells CASSETFGGAHYEQYF. Written as DNA, the CDR3 is TGTGCCAGCAGTGAAACCTTTGGGGGGGCGCACTACGAGCAGTACTTC. The genes are TRBV25-1 and TRBJ2-7; TRBD2 is a possible D gene (7 bases). Germline V lookup: CDR1 MGHDK, CDR2 SYGVNS. V was pared by 2 bases and J by 3 bases, with 17 bases between. The CDR3 length is 16 residues.

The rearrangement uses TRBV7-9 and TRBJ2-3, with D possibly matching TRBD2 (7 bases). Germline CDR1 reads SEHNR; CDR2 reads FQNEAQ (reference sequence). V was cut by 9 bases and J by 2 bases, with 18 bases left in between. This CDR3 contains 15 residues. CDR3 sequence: CASAGGAYSTDTQYF. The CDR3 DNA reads TGTGCCAGTGCTGGGGGGGCGTACTCCACAGATACGCAGTATTTT.

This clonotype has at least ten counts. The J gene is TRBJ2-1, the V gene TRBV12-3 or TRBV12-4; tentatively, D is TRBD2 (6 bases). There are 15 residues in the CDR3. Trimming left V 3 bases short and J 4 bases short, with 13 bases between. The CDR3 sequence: CASSFAGGAYNEQFF. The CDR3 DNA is TGTGCCAGCAGTTTCGCGGGCGGGGCATACAATGAGCAGTTCTTC.

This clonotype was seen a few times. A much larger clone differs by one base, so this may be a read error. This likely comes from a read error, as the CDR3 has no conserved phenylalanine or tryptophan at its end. CDR3 sequence (DNA): TGTGCCAGCAGCACTCGACTAGCCGGGGAGCTGTTTCTT. It specifies CASSTRLAGELFL. This sequence joins TRBV11-3 and TRBJ2-2; maybe TRBD2 (6 bases). This CDR3 comprises 13 residues. Germline CDR1 reads SGHNT; CDR2 reads YENEEA. Trimming removed 5 bases at V and 6 bases at J, with 10 bases between.

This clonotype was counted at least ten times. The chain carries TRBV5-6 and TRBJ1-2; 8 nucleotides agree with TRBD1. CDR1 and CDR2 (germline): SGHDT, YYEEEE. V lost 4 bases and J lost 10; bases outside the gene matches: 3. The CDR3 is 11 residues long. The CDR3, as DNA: TGTGCCAGCAGCATGACAGGGGTCTACACCTTC. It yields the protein CASSMTGVYTF.

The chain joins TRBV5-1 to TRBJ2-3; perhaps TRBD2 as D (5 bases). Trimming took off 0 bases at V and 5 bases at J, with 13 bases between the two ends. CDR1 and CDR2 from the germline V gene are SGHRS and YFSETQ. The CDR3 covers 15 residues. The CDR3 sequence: CASSLAEPGIDTQYF. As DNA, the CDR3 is TGCGCCAGCAGCTTGGCCGAACCGGGGATAGATACGCAGTATTTT.

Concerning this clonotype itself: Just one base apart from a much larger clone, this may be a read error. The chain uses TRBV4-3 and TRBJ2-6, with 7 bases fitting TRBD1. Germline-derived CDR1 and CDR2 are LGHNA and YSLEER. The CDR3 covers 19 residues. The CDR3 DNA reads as TGCTCCAGCAGCCAAGATCACGGGACAGTCTACTCTGGGGCCAACGTCCTGACTTTC. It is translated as CSSSQDHGTVYSGANVLTF.

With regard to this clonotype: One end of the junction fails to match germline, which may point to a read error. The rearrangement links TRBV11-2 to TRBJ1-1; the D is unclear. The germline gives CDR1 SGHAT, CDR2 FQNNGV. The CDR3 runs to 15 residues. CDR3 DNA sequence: TGTGCCAGCAACTTAGATTCAGGTTTTACCACTGAATCTTTCTTT. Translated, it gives CASNLDSGFTTESFF.

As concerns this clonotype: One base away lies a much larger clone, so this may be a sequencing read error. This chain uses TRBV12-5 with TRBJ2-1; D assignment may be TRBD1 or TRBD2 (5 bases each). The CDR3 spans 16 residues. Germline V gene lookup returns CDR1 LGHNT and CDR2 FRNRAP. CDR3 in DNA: TGTACTAGTGGCTTCACCATTGGGACCTGGGTCGATGAGCAGTTCTTC. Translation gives CTSGFTIGTWVDEQFF. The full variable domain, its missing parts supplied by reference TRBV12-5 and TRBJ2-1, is DARVTQTPRHKVTEMGQEVTMRCQPILGHNTVFWYRQTMMQGLELLAYFRNRAPLDDSGMPKDRFSAEMPDATLATLKIQPSEPRDSAVYFCTSGFTIGTWVDEQFFGPGTRLTVL.

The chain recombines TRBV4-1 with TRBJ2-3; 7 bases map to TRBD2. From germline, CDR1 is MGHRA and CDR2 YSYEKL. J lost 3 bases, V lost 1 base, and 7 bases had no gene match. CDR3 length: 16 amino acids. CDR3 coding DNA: TGCGCCAGCAGCCAAGGCCTGGGGGGGGAGACAGATACGCAGTATTTT. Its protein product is CASSQGLGGETDTQYF.

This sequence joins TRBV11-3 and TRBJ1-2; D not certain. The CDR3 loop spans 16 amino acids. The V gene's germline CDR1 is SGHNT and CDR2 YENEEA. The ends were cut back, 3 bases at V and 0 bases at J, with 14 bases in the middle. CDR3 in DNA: TGTGCCAGCAGCTTTGGTTCCGGCGGAACTAACTATGGCTACACCTTC. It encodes CASSFGSGGTNYGYTF.

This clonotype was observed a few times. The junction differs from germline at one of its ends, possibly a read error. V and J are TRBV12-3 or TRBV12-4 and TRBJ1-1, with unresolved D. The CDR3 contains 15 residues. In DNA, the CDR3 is TGTGTCAGCCAGGAGGCCCTTCCAAGGCTTTCTGAAGCTTTCTTT. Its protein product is CVSQEALPRLSEAFF.

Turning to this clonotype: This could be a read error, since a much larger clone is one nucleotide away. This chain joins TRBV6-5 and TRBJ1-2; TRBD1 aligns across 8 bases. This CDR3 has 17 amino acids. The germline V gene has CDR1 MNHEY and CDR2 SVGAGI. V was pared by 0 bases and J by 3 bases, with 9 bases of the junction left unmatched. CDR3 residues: CASSYSLGTGTDYGYTF. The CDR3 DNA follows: TGTGCCAGCAGTTACTCGCTTGGGACAGGAACCGACTATGGCTACACCTTC.

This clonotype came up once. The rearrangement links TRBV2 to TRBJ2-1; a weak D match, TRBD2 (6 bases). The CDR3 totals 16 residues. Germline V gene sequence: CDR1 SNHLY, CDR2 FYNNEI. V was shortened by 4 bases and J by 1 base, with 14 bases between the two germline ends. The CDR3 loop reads CASSAFVGLSYNEQFF. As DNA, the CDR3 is TGTGCCAGCAGTGCGTTCGTTGGACTATCCTACAATGAGCAGTTCTTC.